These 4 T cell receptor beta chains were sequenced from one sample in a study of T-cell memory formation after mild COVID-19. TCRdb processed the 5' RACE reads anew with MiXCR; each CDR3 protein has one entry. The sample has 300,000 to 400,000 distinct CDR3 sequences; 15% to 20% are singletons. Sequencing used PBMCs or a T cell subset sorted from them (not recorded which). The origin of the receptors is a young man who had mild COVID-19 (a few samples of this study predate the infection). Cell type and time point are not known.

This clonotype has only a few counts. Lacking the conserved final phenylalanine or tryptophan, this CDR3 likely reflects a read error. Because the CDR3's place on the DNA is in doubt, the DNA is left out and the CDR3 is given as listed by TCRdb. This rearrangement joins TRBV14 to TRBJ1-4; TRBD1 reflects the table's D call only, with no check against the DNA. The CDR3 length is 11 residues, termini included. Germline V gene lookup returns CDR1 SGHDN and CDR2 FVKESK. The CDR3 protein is CASSKKPYPQG.

Here the CDR3 reads CATSDRGGGEKLFF. CDR3 DNA: TGTGCCACCTCCGACAGGGGTGGAGGTGAAAAACTGTTTTTT. V gene TRBV19 combines with J gene TRBJ1-4; 8 positions agree with TRBD1. The CDR3 covers 14 residues. Germline V gene data show CDR1 as LNHDA and CDR2 as SQIVND (reference sequence). Trimming at V came to 10 bases and at J to 7 bases, leaving 11 bases not matched to a gene.

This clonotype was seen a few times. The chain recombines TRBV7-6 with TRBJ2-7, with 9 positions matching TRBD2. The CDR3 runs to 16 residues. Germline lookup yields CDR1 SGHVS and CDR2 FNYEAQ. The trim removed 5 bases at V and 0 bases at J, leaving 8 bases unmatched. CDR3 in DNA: TGTGCCAGCAGCGAAAGGGGACTAGCTAGCTCCTACGAGCAGTACTTC. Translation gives CASSERGLASSYEQYF.

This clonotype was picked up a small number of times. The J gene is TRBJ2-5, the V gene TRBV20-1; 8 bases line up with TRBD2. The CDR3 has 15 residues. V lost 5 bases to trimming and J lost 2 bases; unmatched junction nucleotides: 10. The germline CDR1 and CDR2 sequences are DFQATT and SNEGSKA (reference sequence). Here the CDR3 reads CSALDAGGPQETQYF. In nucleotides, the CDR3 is TGCAGTGCTCTTGATGCGGGGGGACCACAAGAGACCCAGTACTTC.